This entry lists 8 T cell receptor beta chains sequenced from one sample in a study of T cell repertoires in cytomegalovirus infection. TCRdb processed the reads anew with MiXCR; each CDR3 protein has one entry. The table has about 300,000 distinct CDR3 sequences, roughly 9.3% seen once. The sample comprised PBMCs. Receptors were obtained from a human donor in good health (CMV status not recorded). Some clones in this sample may be carry-over from other donors' samples.

The CDR3 is CASSPTGAEQYF. CDR3 sequence (DNA): TGTGCCAGCAGCCCGACAGGGGCCGAGCAGTACTTC. The gene calls are TRBV7-9 and TRBJ2-7; TRBD1 matches at 8 bases. In germline, CDR1 is SEHNR, CDR2 FQNEAQ (reference sequence). V gave up 5 bases and J gave up 6 bases; unmatched junction bases: 3. The CDR3 runs 12 residues.

In this sample, this clonotype turned up many times. This chain uses TRBV12-3 or TRBV12-4 with TRBJ1-5; unclear D gene. The CDR3 loop spans 15 amino acids. The ends were cut back, 2 bases at V and 0 bases at J, with 8 bases in the middle. The chain's CDR3 is CASSLLAYSNQPQHF. The CDR3 DNA follows: TGTGCCAGCAGTTTACTGGCTTATAGCAATCAGCCCCAGCATTTT.

The table lists this clonotype with many counts. This sequence joins TRBV20-1 and TRBJ2-7; the D call may be TRBD1 or TRBD2 (5 bases each). Germline V lookup: CDR1 DFQATT, CDR2 SNEGSKA (reference sequence). The CDR3 runs 13 residues. V lost 6 bases and J 2 bases, leaving 14 bases between the germline ends. The CDR3 DNA sequence: TGCAGTGCCAGGGCGGGTTCAGCCTACGAGCAGTACTTC. This translates into CSARAGSAYEQYF.

The chain couples TRBV7-2 to TRBJ2-5; TRBD1 is a possible D gene (5 bases). V lost 2 bases to trimming and J lost 5 bases, with 15 bases between them. The CDR3 has 15 amino acids. CDR1 is SGHTA, CDR2 FQGNSA, per germline. As DNA, the CDR3 is TGTGCCAGCAGCTTAAGTGACAGAGGTTTGGAGACCCAGTACTTC. Translated: CASSLSDRGLETQYF.

This clonotype was seen many times. This chain uses TRBV4-2 with TRBJ1-4; TRBD1 is a possible D gene (5 bases). This CDR3 is 18 amino acids long. Germline values: CDR1 LGHNA, CDR2 YNFKEQ. The V gene lost 0 bases and the J gene lost 3 bases, with 17 bases spanning the gap. The chain's CDR3 is CASSQDGARARANEKLFF. In DNA, the CDR3 is TGTGCCAGCAGCCAAGATGGGGCCAGGGCCAGGGCTAATGAAAAACTGTTTTTT.

In regard to this clonotype: This may be a read error, as it is one base from a much larger clone. Because it lacks the conserved phenylalanine or tryptophan at the end, this CDR3 is likely a read error. The chain uses TRBV6-5 and TRBJ2-5, with D perhaps assigned TRBD1 or TRBD2 (5 bases each). V was trimmed by 2 bases and J by 5 bases, leaving 15 bases between them. Germline CDR1 reads MNHEY; CDR2 reads SVGAGI. The CDR3 is 15 residues long. The CDR3 DNA sequence: TGTGCCAGCAGTTACGGTGGGACCCCCGGGGAGACCCAGTACATC. Protein: CASSYGGTPGETQYI.

In its sample, this clonotype was seen a few times. The chain has TRBV10-3 and TRBJ1-1; a possible D gene is TRBD1 (6 bases). Trimming removed 7 bases from V and 1 base from J, with 10 bases in between. This CDR3 is built from 13 residues. Germline V lookup: CDR1 ENHRY, CDR2 SYGVKD. In nucleotides, the CDR3 is TGTGCCATCACCGGGACACCGAACACTGAAGCTTTCTTT. Translated, it gives CAITGTPNTEAFF.

This clonotype was counted many times. The V and J genes are TRBV29-1 and TRBJ1-4; TRBD1 matches 7 bases. V lost 6 bases to trimming and J lost 7 bases; unmatched junction nucleotides: 17. Germline V CDR1 and CDR2: SQVTM, ANQGSEA. CDR3 length: 16 amino acids. This chain's CDR3 is CSVPSARGNGGEKLFF. The CDR3 bases are TGCAGCGTCCCCTCGGCCAGGGGGAATGGAGGTGAAAAACTGTTTTTT. The variable domain in full, with the rest retrieved from reference TRBV29-1 and TRBJ1-4, is SAVISQKPSRDICQRGTSLTIQCQVDSQVTMMFWYRQQPGQSLTLIATANQGSEATYESGFVIDKFPISRPNLTFSTLTVSNMSPEDSSIYLCSVPSARGNGGEKLFFGSGTQLSVL.